The 10 T cell receptor beta chains in this list originate from one sample, sequenced in a study of T-cell memory formation after mild COVID-19. Each CDR3 protein gets one entry after TCRdb re-called the 5' RACE reads with MiXCR. The sample has hundreds of thousands of distinct CDR3 sequences, 28% seen once. The specimen was PBMCs or a T cell subset sorted from them (not recorded which). All receptors come from an adult woman who had mild COVID-19 (a few samples of this study predate the infection). Cell type and time point are not known.

This clonotype has a single count. The chain has TRBV30 and TRBJ1-6; weak D call: TRBD1 (5 bases). V was cut by 3 bases and J by 10 bases, with 16 bases left in between. The CDR3 contains 14 residues. From germline, CDR1 is GTSNPN and CDR2 SVGIG (reference sequence). For the CDR3, the DNA is TGTGCCTGGAGGGGCTCGGCAGGGAACTCACCCCTCCACTTT. Translating it yields CAWRGSAGNSPLHF.

This clonotype was recorded a few times. V usage is TRBV9 and J usage is TRBJ1-1, with D maybe TRBD1 (5 bases). The germline CDR1 and CDR2 sequences are SGDLS and YYNGEE. The CDR3 length is 14 residues. V was pared by 1 base and J by 6 bases, with 13 bases between. The CDR3 coding sequence is TGTGCCAGCAGCGTAATAGGGGTTGGCCCTGAAGCTTTCTTT. Residues: CASSVIGVGPEAFF.

The V call is TRBV27, the J call TRBJ2-1; 10 bases map to TRBD2. CDR1 is MNHEY and CDR2 is SMNVEV in the germline V gene (reference sequence). CDR3 length: 16 amino acids. Germline trimming cut 5 bases from V and 8 bases from J; bases unmatched to any gene: 12. Here the CDR3 reads CASSPPQREGFYEQFF. The CDR3 bases are TGTGCCAGCAGTCCCCCGCAGCGGGAGGGCTTCTATGAGCAGTTCTTC.

V usage is TRBV4-3 and J usage is TRBJ2-1, with D perhaps being TRBD1 or TRBD2 (5 bases each). CDR3 length: 18 amino acids. CDR1 is LGHNA, CDR2 YSLEER, per germline. V was cut by 1 base and J by 1 base, with 17 bases left in between. This CDR3 reads CASSQARPGHLSYNEQFF. In nucleotides, the CDR3 is TGCGCCAGCAGCCAAGCCCGTCCGGGGCACTTGTCCTACAATGAGCAGTTCTTC.

The CDR3 is CASSATSGNADTQYF. For the CDR3, the DNA is TGTGCCAGCAGTGCGACTAGCGGGAACGCAGATACGCAGTATTTT. The chain has TRBV25-1 and TRBJ2-3, with TRBD2 matching over 11 bases. Trimming at V came to 4 bases and at J to 4 bases, leaving 4 bases not matched to a gene. This CDR3 spans 15 amino acids. The germline gives CDR1 MGHDK, CDR2 SYGVNS.

The CDR3 loop reads CASSPWGRMDTEAFF. The CDR3 region has the DNA TGTGCCAGCAGCCCATGGGGCAGGATGGACACTGAAGCTTTCTTT. The chain is built from TRBV7-9 and TRBJ1-1, with D possibly TRBD1 on 5 matching bases. CDR3 length: 15 amino acids. From germline, CDR1 is SEHNR and CDR2 FQNEAQ (reference sequence). V was clipped by 5 bases and J by 3 bases, with 16 bases between them. The full variable domain, rest sourced from reference TRBV7-9 and TRBJ1-1, is DTGVSQNPRHKITKRGQNVTFRCDPISEHNRLYWYRQTLGQGPEFLTYFQNEAQLEKSRLLSDRFSAERPKGSFSTLEIQRTEQGDSAMYLCASSPWGRMDTEAFFGQGTRLTVV.

This clonotype was observed a few times. V is TRBV5-1 and J is TRBJ1-6; tentative D call: TRBD1 (6 bases). Looked up from germline, CDR1 is SGHRS and CDR2 is YFSETQ. The V end lost 4 bases, the J end lost 9 bases, and 8 bases lay between the germline ends. The CDR3 sequence is 12 residues long. CDR3 region: CASSTTGSPLHF. CDR3 DNA: TGCGCCAGCAGCACGACAGGTTCACCCCTCCACTTT.

The chain joins TRBV3-1 to TRBJ1-4; TRBD1 matches 9 bases. Losses at the gene ends were 4 bases for V and 4 bases for J; bases not matched to a gene: 4. The CDR3 extends over 15 amino acids. The germline CDR1 and CDR2 sequences are LGHDT and YNNKEL (reference sequence). The CDR3 DNA sequence: TGTGCCAGCAGCCTTTACAGGGGGCTTAATGAAAAACTGTTTTTT. Its protein product is CASSLYRGLNEKLFF. Complete variable domain (other parts from reference TRBV3-1 and TRBJ1-4): DTAVSQTPKYLVTQMGNDKSIKCEQNLGHDTMYWYKQDSKKFLKIMFSYNNKELIINETVPNRFSPKSPDKAHLNLHINSLELGDSAVYFCASSLYRGLNEKLFFGSGTQLSVL.

The chain has TRBV7-2 and TRBJ2-1; TRBD2 matches at 8 bases. From germline, CDR1 is SGHTA and CDR2 FQGNSA. The J segment lost 2 bases and the V segment lost 7 bases, leaving 10 bases of the junction unmatched. CDR3 size: 16 residues. The CDR3 DNA is TGTGCCAGCACATCGGTAGGAGCGGGAGCCTACAATGAGCAGTTCTTC. Translation: CASTSVGAGAYNEQFF. The entire variable domain, with the rest obtained from reference TRBV7-2 and TRBJ2-1, is as follows: GAGVSQSPSNKVTEKGKDVELRCDPISGHTALYWYRQSLGQGLEFLIYFQGNSAPDKSGLPSDRFSAERTGGSVSTLTIQRTQQEDSAVYLCASTSVGAGAYNEQFFGPGTRLTVL.

This clonotype was detected only a few times. The chain joins TRBV6-1 to TRBJ1-2, with 9 bases lining up with TRBD1. Germline CDR1 and CDR2: MNHNS and SASEGT. V trimming: 5 bases; J trimming: 8 bases; junction bases outside the gene matches: 12. This CDR3 is 15 amino acids long. The CDR3 nucleotides read TGTGCCAGCAGTTCCCCAGGGACAGGGATCCTCGGCTACACCTTC. This gives the protein CASSSPGTGILGYTF.